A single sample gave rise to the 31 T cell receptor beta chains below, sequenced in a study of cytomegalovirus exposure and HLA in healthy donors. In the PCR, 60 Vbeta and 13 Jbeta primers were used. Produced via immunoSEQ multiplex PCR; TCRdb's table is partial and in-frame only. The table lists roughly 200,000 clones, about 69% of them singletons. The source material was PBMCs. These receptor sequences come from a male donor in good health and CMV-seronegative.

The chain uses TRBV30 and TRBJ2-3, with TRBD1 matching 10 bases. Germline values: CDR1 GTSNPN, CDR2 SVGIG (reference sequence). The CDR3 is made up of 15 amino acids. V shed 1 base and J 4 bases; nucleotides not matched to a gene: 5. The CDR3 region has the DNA TGTGCCTGGAGTGCGACAGGGGGCCAGGCAGATACGCAGTATTTT. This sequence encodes CAWSATGGQADTQYF.

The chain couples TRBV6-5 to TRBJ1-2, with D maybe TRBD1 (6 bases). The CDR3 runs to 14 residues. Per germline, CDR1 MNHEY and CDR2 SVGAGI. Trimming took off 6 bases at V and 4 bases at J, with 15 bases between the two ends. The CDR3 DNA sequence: TGTGCCAGCAGAGATGGACAGTCGCCCTATGGCTACACCTTC. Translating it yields CASRDGQSPYGYTF.

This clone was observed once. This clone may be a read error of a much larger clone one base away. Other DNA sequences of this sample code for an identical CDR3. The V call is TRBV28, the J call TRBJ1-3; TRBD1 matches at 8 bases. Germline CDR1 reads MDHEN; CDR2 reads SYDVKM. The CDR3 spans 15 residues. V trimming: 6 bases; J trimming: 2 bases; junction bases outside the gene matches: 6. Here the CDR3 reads CASSSDRVPGNTIYF. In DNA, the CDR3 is TGTGCCAGCAGCTCGGACAGGGTCCCTGGAAACACCATATATTTT.

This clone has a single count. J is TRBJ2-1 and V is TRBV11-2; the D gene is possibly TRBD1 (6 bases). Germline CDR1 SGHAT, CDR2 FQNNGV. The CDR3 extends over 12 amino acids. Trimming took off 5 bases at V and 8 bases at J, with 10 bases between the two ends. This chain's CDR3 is CASSLQGYEQFF. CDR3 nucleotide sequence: TGTGCCAGCAGCCTACAGGGCTATGAGCAGTTCTTC.

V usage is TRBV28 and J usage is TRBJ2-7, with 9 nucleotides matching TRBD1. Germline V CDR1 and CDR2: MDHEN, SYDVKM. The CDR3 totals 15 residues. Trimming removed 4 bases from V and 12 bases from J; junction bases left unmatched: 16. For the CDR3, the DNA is TGTGCCAGCAGTTCCCCCGGGACAGGGATATATCCGCTGTACTTC. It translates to CASSSPGTGIYPLYF.

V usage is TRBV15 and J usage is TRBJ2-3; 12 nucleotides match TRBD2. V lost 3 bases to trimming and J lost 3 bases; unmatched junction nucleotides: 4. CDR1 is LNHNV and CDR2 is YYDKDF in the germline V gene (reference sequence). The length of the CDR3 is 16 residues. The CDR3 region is CATSRGTSGRTDTQYF. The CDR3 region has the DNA TGTGCCACCAGCAGGGGAACTAGCGGGAGGACAGATACGCAGTATTTT.

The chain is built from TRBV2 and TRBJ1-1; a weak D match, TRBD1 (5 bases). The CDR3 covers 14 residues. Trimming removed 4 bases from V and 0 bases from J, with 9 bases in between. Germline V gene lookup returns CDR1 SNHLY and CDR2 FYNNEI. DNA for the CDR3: TGTGCCAGCAGTGTTACAGGAATGAACACTGAAGCTTTCTTT. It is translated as CASSVTGMNTEAFF.

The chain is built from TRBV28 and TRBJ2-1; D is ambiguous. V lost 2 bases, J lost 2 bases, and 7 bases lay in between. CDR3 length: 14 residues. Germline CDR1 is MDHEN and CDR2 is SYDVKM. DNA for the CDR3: TGTGCCAGCAGTTTAGAGATCCCCTACAATGAGCAGTTCTTC. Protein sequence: CASSLEIPYNEQFF.

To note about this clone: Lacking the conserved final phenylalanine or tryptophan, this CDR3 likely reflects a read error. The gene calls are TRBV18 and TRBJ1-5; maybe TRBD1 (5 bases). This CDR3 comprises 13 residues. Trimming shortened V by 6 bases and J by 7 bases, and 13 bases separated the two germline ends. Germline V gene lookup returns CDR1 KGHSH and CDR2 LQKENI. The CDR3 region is CASSPAGLQPQHL. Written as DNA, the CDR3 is TGTGCCAGCTCGCCAGCAGGGTTACAGCCCCAGCATCTT.

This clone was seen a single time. The CDR3 region has the DNA TGTGCCAGCAGTTTACCAGGCAGGGCTTACAATGAGCAGTTCTTC. Protein sequence: CASSLPGRAYNEQFF. The rearrangement uses TRBV28 and TRBJ2-1, with D possibly being TRBD1 (5 bases). The CDR3 loop spans 15 amino acids. Germline-derived CDR1 and CDR2 are MDHEN and SYDVKM. Trimming removed 2 bases from V and 4 bases from J, with 12 bases in between.

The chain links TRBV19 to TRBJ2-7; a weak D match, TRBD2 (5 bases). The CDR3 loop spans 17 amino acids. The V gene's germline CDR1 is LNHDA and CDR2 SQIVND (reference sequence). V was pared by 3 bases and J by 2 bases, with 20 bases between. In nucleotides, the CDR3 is TGTGCCAGTAGTATTAGTCCCCGGGGAGAATGGGCCTACGAGCAGTACTTC. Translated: CASSISPRGEWAYEQYF.

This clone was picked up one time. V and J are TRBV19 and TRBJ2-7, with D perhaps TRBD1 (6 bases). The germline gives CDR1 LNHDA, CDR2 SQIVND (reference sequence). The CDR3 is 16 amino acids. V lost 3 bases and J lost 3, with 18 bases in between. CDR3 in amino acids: CASSIGQGEGVYEQYF. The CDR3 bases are TGTGCCAGTAGTATTGGTCAGGGAGAGGGGGTCTACGAGCAGTACTTC.

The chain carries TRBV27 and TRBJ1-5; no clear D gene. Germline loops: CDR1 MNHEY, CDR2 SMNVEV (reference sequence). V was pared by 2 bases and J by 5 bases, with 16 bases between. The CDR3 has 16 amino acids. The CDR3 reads CASSLREFGGDQPQHF. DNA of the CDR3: TGTGCCAGCAGTTTACGGGAATTTGGAGGAGATCAGCCCCAGCATTTT.

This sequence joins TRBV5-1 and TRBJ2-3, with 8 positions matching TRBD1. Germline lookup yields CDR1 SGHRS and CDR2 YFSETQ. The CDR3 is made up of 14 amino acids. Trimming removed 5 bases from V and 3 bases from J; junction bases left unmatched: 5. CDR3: CASRGTGGTDTQYF. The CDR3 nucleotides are TGCGCCAGCAGGGGAACAGGGGGGACAGATACGCAGTATTTT.

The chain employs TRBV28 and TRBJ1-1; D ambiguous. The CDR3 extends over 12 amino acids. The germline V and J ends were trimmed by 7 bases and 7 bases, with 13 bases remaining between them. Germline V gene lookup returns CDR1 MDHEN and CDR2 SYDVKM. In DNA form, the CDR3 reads TGTGCCAGCACAAATAGAGTGAATGAAGCTTTCTTT. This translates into CASTNRVNEAFF.

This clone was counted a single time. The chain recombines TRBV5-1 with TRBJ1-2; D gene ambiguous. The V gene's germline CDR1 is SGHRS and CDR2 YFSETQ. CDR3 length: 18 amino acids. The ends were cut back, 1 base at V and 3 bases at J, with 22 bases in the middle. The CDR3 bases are TGCGCCAGCAGCTTGAGGCCACAGTCTTCGACCCTACACTATGGCTACACCTTC. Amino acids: CASSLRPQSSTLHYGYTF.

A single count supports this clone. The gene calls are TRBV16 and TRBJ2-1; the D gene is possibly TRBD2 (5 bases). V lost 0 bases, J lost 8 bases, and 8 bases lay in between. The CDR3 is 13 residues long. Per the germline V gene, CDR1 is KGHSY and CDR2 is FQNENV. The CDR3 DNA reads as TGTGCCAGCAGCCAATCGTGGGGAGATGAGCAGTTCTTC. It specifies CASSQSWGDEQFF.

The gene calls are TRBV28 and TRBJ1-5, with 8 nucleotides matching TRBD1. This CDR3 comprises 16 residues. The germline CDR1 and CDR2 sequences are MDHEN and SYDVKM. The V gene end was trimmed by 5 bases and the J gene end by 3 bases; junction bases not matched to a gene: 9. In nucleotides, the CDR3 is TGTGCCAGCAGTCACCCTCGGACAGGGTACAATCAGCCCCAGCATTTT. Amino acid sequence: CASSHPRTGYNQPQHF. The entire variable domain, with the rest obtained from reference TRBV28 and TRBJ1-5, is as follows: DVKVTQSSRYLVKRTGEKVFLECVQDMDHENMFWYRQDPGLGLRLIYFSYDVKMKEKGDIPEGYSVSREKKERFSLILESASTNQTSMYLCASSHPRTGYNQPQHFGDGTRLSIL.

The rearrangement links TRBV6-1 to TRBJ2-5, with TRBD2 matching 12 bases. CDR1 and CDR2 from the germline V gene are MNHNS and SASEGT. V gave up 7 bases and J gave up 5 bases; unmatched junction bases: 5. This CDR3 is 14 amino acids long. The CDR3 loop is CASTYGLAGETQYF. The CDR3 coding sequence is TGTGCCAGCACCTACGGACTAGCGGGGGAGACCCAGTACTTC.

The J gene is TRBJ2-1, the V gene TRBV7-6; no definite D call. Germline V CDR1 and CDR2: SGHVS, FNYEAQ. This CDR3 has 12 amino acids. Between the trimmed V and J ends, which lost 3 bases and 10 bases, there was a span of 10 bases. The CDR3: CASSFRHPEQFF. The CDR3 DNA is TGTGCCAGCAGCTTTCGACACCCCGAGCAGTTCTTC.

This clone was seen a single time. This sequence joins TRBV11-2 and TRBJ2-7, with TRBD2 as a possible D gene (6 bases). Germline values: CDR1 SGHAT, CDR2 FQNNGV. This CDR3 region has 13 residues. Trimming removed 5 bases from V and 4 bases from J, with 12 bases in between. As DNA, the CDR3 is TGTGCCAGCAGCCCTGGAGGGACGTACGAGCAGTACTTC. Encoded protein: CASSPGGTYEQYF.

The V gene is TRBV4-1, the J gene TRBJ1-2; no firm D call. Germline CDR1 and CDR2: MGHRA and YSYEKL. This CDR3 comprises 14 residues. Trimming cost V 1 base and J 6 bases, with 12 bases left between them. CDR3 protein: CASSQVRLTHGYTF. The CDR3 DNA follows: TGCGCCAGCAGCCAAGTGAGGTTAACCCATGGCTACACCTTC.

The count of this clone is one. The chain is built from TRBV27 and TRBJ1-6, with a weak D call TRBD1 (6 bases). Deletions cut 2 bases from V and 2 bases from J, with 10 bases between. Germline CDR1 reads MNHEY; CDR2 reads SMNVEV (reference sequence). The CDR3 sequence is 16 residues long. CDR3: CASSLQGTAYNSPLHF. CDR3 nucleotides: TGTGCCAGCAGTTTACAGGGGACCGCCTATAATTCACCCCTCCACTTT.

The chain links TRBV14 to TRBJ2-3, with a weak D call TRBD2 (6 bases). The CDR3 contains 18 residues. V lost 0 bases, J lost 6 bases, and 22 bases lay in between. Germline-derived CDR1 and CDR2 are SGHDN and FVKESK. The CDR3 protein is CASSQDALGTSLVDTQYF. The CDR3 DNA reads TGTGCCAGCAGCCAAGATGCCCTCGGGACTTCTCTCGTGGATACGCAGTATTTT.

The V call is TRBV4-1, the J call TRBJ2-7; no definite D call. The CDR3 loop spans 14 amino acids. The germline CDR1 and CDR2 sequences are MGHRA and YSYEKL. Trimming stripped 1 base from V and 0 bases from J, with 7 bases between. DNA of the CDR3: TGCGCCAGCAGCCAAGTCACAGCCTCCTACGAGCAGTACTTC. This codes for CASSQVTASYEQYF.

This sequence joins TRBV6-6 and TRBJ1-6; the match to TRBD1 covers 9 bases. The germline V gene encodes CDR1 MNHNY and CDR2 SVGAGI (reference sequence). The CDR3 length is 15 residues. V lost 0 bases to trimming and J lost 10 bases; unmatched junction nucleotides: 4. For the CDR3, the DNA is TGTGCCAGCAGTTACTCGGGACAGGGCTACTCACCCCTCCACTTT. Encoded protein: CASSYSGQGYSPLHF.

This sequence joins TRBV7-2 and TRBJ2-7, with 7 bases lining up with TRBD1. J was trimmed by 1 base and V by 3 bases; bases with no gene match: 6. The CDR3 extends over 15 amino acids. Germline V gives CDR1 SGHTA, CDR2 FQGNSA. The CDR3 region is CASSFPGTASYEQYF. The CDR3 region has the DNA TGTGCCAGCAGCTTCCCCGGGACAGCATCCTACGAGCAGTACTTC.

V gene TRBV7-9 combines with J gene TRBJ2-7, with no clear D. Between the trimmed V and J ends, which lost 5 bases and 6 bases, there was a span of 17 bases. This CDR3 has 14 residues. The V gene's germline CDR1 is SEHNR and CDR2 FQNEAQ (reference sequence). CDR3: CASSDAIKPPEQYF. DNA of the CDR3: TGTGCCAGCAGCGATGCTATTAAACCCCCCGAGCAGTACTTC. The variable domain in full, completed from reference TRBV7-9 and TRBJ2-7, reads DTGVSQNPRHKITKRGQNVTFRCDPISEHNRLYWYRQTLGQGPEFLTYFQNEAQLEKSRLLSDRFSAERPKGSFSTLEIQRTEQGDSAMYLCASSDAIKPPEQYFGPGTRLTVT.

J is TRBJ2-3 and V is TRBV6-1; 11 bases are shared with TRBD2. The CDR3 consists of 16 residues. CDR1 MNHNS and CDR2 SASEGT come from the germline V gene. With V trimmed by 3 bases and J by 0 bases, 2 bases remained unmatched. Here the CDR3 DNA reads TGTGCCAGCAGTGACCGACTAGCGGGGAGCACAGATACGCAGTATTTT. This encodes CASSDRLAGSTDTQYF.

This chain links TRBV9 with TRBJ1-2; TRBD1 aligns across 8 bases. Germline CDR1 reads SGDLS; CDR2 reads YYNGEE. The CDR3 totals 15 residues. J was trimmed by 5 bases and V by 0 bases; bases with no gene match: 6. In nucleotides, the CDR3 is TGTGCCAGCAGCGTAGTACCGACAGGGGAATATGGCTACACCTTC. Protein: CASSVVPTGEYGYTF.

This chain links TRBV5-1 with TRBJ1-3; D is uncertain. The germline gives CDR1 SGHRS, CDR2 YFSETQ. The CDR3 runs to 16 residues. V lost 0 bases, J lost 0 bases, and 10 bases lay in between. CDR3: CASSLAIADSGNTIYF. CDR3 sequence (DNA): TGCGCCAGCAGCTTGGCCATAGCGGACTCTGGAAACACCATATATTTT. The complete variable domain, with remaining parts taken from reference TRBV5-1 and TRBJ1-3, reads KAGVTQTPRYLIKTRGQQVTLSCSPISGHRSVSWYQQTPGQGLQFLFEYFSETQRNKGNFPGRFSGRQFSNSRSEMNVSTLELGDSALYLCASSLAIADSGNTIYFGEGSWLTVV.